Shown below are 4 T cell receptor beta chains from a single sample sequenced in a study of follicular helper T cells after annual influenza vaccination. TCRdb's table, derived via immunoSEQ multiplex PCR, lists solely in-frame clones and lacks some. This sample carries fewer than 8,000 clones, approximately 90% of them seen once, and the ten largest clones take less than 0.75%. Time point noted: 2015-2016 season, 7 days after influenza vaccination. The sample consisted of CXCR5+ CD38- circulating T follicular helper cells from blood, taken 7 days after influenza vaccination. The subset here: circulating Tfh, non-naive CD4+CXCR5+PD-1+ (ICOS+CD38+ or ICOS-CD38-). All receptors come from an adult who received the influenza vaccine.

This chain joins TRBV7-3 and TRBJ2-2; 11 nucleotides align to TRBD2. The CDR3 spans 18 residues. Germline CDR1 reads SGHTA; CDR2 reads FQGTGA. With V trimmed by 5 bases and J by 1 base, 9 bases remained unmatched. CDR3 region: CASSPPLAGDGNTGELFF. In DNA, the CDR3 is TGTGCCAGCAGCCCACCACTAGCGGGGGACGGGAACACCGGGGAGCTGTTTTTT.

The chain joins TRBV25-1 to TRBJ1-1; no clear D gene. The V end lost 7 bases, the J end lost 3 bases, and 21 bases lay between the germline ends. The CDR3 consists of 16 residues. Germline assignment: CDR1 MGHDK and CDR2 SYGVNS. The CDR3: CASKMRTSRVDTEAFF. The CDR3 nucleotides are TGTGCCAGCAAAATGCGGACCTCTCGTGTAGACACTGAAGCTTTCTTT.

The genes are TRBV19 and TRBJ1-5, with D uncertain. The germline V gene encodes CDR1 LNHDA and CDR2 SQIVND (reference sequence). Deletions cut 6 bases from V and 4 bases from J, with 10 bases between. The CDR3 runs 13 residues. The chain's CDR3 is CASSGDLNQPQHF. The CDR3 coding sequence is TGTGCCAGTAGCGGGGATCTGAATCAGCCCCAGCATTTT.

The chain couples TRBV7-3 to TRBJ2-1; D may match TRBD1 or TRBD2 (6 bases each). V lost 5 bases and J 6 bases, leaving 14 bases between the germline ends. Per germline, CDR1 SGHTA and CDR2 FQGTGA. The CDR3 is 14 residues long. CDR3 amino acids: CASSLRGGFNEQFF. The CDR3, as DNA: TGTGCCAGCAGCCTCCGAGGGGGGTTCAATGAGCAGTTCTTC.